This T cell receptor (beta chain) was identified during a study of regulatory T cells in long-lasting Graves disease. General observations from the study: Persistent Graves' patients showed a TCR diversity that was lower than that of newly diagnosed ones.

The sample's time point: newly diagnosed GD, antithyroid drugs for less than 3 months. PBMC RNA was the source of the TCR library. Through Arm-PCR of CDR3 regions and iRepertoire HTBI primers, TCR beta libraries were built. TCRdb reprocessed the multiplex PCR reads via MiXCR and lists one record per CDR3 protein. The top ten clones hold around 12% of a sample with about 610,000 distinct CDR3 sequences, 15% to 20% of them seen once. The table lists this clonotype with many counts. Antigen unknown. Germline V gene data show CDR1 as GTSNPN and CDR2 as SVGIG (reference sequence). The CDR3 loop spans 10 amino acids. V was cut by 4 bases and J by 8 bases, with 8 bases left in between. A further study also used this sample, focusing on T cells in Graves' hyperthyroidism and ophthalmopathy.

The source material was peripheral blood mononuclear cells (PBMCs), sampled at new diagnosis, from a patient treated with antithyroid drugs. This rearrangement joins TRBV30 to TRBJ1-1; no definite D call. The source of this sequence is a man between 18 and 29 years old with Graves disease. CDR3 DNA: TGTGCCTGGAATGGCCCCGAAGCTTTCTTT. Translation: CAWNGPEAFF.